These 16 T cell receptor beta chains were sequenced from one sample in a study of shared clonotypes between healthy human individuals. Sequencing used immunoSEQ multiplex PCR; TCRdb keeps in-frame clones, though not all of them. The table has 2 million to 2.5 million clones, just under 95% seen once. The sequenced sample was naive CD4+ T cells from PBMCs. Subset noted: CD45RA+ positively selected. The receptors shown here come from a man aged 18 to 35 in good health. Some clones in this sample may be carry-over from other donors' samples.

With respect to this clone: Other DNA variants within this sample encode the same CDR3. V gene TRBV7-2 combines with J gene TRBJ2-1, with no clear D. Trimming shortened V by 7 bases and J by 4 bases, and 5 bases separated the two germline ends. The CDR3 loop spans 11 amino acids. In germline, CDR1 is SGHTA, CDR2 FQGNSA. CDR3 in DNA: TGTGCCAGCACCGAGTACAATGAGCAGTTCTTC. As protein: CASTEYNEQFF. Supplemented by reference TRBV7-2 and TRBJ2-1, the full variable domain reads GAGVSQSPSNKVTEKGKDVELRCDPISGHTALYWYRQSLGQGLEFLIYFQGNSAPDKSGLPSDRFSAERTGGSVSTLTIQRTQQEDSAVYLCASTEYNEQFFGPGTRLTVL.

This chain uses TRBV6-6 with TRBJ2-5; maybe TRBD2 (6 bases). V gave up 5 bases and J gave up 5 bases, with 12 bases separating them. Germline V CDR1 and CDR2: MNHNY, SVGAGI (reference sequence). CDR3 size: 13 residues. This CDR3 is CASSSWGEETQYF. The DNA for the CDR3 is TGTGCCAGCAGTAGTTGGGGGGAGGAGACCCAGTACTTC.

CDR3 region: CASSPQVAGRSDTQYF. The CDR3 DNA sequence: TGTGCCAGTAGTCCCCAGGTTGCGGGACGCTCAGATACGCAGTATTTT. The chain uses TRBV19 and TRBJ2-3; D might be TRBD2 (6 bases). The length of the CDR3 is 16 residues. The V end lost 5 bases, the J end lost 4 bases, and 19 bases lay between the germline ends. CDR1 and CDR2 (germline): LNHDA, SQIVND (reference sequence).

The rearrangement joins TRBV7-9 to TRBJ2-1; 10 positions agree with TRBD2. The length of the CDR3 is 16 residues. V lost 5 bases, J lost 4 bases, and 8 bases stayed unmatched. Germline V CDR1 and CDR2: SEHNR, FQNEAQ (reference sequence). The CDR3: CASSPRSSGSYNEQFF. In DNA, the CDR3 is TGTGCCAGCAGCCCGCGCTCTAGCGGGAGTTACAATGAGCAGTTCTTC. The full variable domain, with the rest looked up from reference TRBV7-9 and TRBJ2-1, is DTGVSQNPRHKITKRGQNVTFRCDPISEHNRLYWYRQTLGQGPEFLTYFQNEAQLEKSRLLSDRFSAERPKGSFSTLEIQRTEQGDSAMYLCASSPRSSGSYNEQFFGPGTRLTVL.

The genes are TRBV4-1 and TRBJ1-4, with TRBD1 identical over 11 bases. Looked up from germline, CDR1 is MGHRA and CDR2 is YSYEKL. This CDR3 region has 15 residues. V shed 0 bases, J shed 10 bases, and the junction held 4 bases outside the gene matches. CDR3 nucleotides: TGCGCCAGCAGCCAAGAGGGACAGGGGGGGGGAAAACTGTTTTTT. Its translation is CASSQEGQGGGKLFF.

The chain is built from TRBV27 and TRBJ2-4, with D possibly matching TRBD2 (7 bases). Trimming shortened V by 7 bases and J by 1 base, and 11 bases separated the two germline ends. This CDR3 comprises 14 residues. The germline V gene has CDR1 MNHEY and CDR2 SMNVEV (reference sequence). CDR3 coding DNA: TGTGCCAGCAAGGGGGGGGGTGCCAAAAACATTCAGTACTTC. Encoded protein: CASKGGGAKNIQYF.

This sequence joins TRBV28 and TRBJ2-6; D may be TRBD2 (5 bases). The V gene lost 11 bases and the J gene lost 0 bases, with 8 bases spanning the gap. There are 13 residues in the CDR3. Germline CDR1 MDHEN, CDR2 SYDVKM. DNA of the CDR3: TGTGCCGCGGGTTTCTCTGGGGCCAACGTCCTGACTTTC. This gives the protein CAAGFSGANVLTF.

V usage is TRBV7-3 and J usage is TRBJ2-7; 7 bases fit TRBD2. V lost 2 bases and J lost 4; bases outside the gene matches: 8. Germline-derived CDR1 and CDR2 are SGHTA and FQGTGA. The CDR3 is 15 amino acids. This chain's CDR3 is CASSLRGGIGYEQYF. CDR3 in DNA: TGTGCCAGCAGCTTACGCGGGGGTATCGGATACGAGCAGTACTTC.

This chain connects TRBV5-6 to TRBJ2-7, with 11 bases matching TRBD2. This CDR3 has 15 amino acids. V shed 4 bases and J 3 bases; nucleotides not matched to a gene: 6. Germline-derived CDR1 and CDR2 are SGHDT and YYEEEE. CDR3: CASSPTSGSIYEQYF. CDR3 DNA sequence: TGTGCCAGCAGCCCCACTAGCGGGAGTATCTACGAGCAGTACTTC.

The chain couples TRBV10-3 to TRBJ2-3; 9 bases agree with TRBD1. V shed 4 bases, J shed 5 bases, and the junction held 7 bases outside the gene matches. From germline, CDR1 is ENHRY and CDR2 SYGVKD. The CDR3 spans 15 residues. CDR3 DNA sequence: TGTGCCATCAGTGGAGGGACAGGGAAGGAAGATACGCAGTATTTT. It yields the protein CAISGGTGKEDTQYF.

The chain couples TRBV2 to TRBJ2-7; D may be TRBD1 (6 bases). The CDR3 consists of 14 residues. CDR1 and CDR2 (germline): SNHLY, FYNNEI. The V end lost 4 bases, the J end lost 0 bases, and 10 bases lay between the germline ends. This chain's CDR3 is CASSVAGASYEQYF. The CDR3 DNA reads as TGTGCCAGCAGTGTCGCAGGGGCCTCCTACGAGCAGTACTTC.

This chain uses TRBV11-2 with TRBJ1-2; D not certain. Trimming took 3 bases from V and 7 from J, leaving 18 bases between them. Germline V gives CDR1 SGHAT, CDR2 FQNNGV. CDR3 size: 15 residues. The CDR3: CASSFTAGSGGGYTF. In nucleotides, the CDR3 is TGTGCCAGCAGCTTCACGGCCGGGAGTGGAGGTGGCTACACCTTC.

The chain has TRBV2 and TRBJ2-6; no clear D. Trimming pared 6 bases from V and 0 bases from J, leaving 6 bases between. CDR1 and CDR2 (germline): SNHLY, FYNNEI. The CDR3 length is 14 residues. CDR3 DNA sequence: TGTGCCAGCAGATACGCCTCTGGGGCCAACGTCCTGACTTTC. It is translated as CASRYASGANVLTF.

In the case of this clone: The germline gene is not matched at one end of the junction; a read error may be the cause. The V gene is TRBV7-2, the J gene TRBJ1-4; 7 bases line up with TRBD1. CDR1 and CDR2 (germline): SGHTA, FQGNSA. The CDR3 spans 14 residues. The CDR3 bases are TGTGCCAGCAGATTAGACAGGGTTAAGGAAAAACTGTTTTTT. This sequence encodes CASRLDRVKEKLFF.

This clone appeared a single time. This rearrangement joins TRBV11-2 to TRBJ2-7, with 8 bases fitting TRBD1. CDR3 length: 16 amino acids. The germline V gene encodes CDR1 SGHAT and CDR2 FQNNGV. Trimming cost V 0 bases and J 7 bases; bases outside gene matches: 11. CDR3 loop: CASSLDRDRPLLEQYF. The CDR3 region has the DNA TGTGCCAGCAGCTTAGATCGGGACAGGCCCCTGTTGGAGCAGTACTTC.

The CDR3 sequence is CASSYASTDTQYF. CDR3 DNA: TGTGCCAGCAGCTACGCCAGCACAGATACGCAGTATTTT. J is TRBJ2-3 and V is TRBV7-9; D is undetermined. V lost 4 bases and J lost 0, with 5 bases in between. There are 13 residues in the CDR3. Germline V gene sequence: CDR1 SEHNR, CDR2 FQNEAQ (reference sequence).